Listed below are T cell receptor beta chains from one sample, sequenced in a study of cytomegalovirus exposure and HLA in healthy donors. Profiled with immunoSEQ multiplex PCR; TCRdb holds only in-frame clones, not every one. Of over 150,000 clones listed, roughly 80% are singletons. The specimen sequenced was PBMCs. The receptors were sampled from a boy between 2 and 10 years old in good health and CMV-seronegative. CDR3s include the opening cysteine and the closing phenylalanine or tryptophan.

CDR3: CASSLGRGPQHF
length: 12
J: TRBJ1-5
V: TRBV5-6

CDR3: CASSLATKTGEQFF
length: 14
J: TRBJ2-1
V: TRBV11-2

CDR3: CASRPPGAVDQPQHF
length: 15
J: TRBJ1-5
V: TRBV28

CDR3: CASSQGTGGGYEQYF
length: 15
J: TRBJ2-7
V: TRBV27

CDR3: CASSLVRTSSETQYF
length: 15
J: TRBJ2-5
V: TRBV5-6

CDR3: CASSLARSFNEQFF
length: 14
J: TRBJ2-1
V: TRBV5-4

CDR3: CASSLAPGRKETQYF
length: 15
J: TRBJ2-5
V: TRBV5-4

CDR3: CSVEATDTYEQYF
length: 13
J: TRBJ2-7
V: TRBV29-1

CDR3: CASSEGGFNYGYTF
length: 14
J: TRBJ1-2
V: TRBV6-1

CDR3: CASSEAPLQRAAYSNQPQHF
length: 20
J: TRBJ1-5
V: TRBV6-1

CDR3: CASSQDRDYNEQFF
length: 14
J: TRBJ2-1
V: TRBV4-1

CDR3: CASSGVGTASYEQYF
length: 15
J: TRBJ2-7
V: TRBV2

CDR3: CASSPLAGDMYNEQFF
length: 16
J: TRBJ2-1
V: TRBV5-1

CDR3: CSVEDPKQGTNGYTF
length: 15
J: TRBJ1-2
V: TRBV29-1

CDR3: CASSAHRTGYGGELFF
length: 16
J: TRBJ2-2
V: TRBV13

CDR3: CASRPQGLINYGYTF
length: 15
J: TRBJ1-2
V: TRBV5-6

CDR3: CSARPRETQYF
length: 11
J: TRBJ2-5
V: TRBV20-1

CDR3: CASSSSGTNEKLFF
length: 14
J: TRBJ1-4
V: TRBV10-1

CDR3: CASSLDIGGRVDGYTF
length: 16
J: TRBJ1-2
V: TRBV11-2

CDR3: CASSLASGIYYEQYF
length: 15
J: TRBJ2-7
V: TRBV7-9

CDR3: CATSRDLFTYLRQETQYF
length: 18
J: TRBJ2-5
V: TRBV15

CDR3: CASSPFSQETQYF
length: 13
J: TRBJ2-5
V: TRBV6-1

CDR3: CASSSERRWYF
length: 11
J: TRBJ2-7
V: TRBV5-1

CDR3: CASSELAGRTYEQYF
length: 15
J: TRBJ2-7
V: TRBV4-1

CDR3: CASYQEGLNEQFF
length: 13
J: TRBJ2-1
V: TRBV5-1

CDR3: CASSLQVSQQFF
length: 12
J: TRBJ2-1
V: TRBV28

CDR3: CAIGTSGTGYQETQYF
length: 16
J: TRBJ2-5
V: TRBV28

CDR3: CASSARLAGDPTDTQYF
length: 17
J: TRBJ2-3
V: TRBV7-9

CDR3: CASSDTGGADGYTF
length: 14
J: TRBJ1-2
V: TRBV2

CDR3: CASTYRGLSNEKLFF
length: 15
J: TRBJ1-4
V: TRBV9

CDR3: CASSFSSVPYEQYF
length: 14
J: NA
V: TRBV13

CDR3: CTSSQKMGADTEAFF
length: 15
J: TRBJ1-1
V: TRBV1

CDR3: CASRDRQGGVVGGYTF
length: 16
J: TRBJ1-2
V: TRBV2

CDR3: CASSKRFRGQTPYEQYF
length: 17
J: TRBJ2-7
V: TRBV7-9

CDR3: CASRNLGGGLRETQYF
length: 16
J: TRBJ2-5
V: TRBV27

CDR3: CSFRSEETEAFF
length: 12
J: TRBJ1-1
V: TRBV29-1

CDR3: CASSESSGRRTGELFF
length: 16
J: TRBJ2-2
V: TRBV10-1

CDR3: CASGYSVYEQYF
length: 12
J: TRBJ2-7
V: TRBV12-5

CDR3: CASRHGAGERGEQYF
length: 15
J: TRBJ2-7
V: TRBV28

CDR3: CSVEDPFPGDSDTQYF
length: 16
J: TRBJ2-3
V: TRBV29-1

CDR3: CASSSVISSGWGPNYGYTF
length: 19
J: TRBJ1-2
V: TRBV7-9

CDR3: CASSNPHRGLGYGYTF
length: 16
J: TRBJ1-2
V: TRBV19

CDR3: CASSQVGHTEAFF
length: 13
J: TRBJ1-1
V: TRBV14

CDR3: CASSGSGGATGYTF
length: 14
J: TRBJ1-2
V: TRBV4-2

CDR3: CASRNSGSSYEQYF
length: 14
J: TRBJ2-7
V: TRBV14

CDR3: CASSLRTGETDTQYF
length: 15
J: TRBJ2-3
V: TRBV19

CDR3: CATSRDFSGGYSGNTIYF
length: 18
J: TRBJ1-3
V: TRBV15

CDR3: CASRQDPSGANVLTF
length: 15
J: TRBJ2-6
V: TRBV5-4

CDR3: CAISDRGTNEKLFF
length: 14
J: TRBJ1-4
V: TRBV10-3